This T cell receptor beta chain was identified in a study of response to subunit inactivated influenza vaccine. TCRdb re-analysed the RT-PCR reads in MiXCR, keeping a single row per CDR3 protein. The sample gives roughly 700,000 distinct CDR3 sequences, more than 11% of which show up once; less than 9% is in the top ten. The V gene's germline CDR1 is LGHNA and CDR2 YSLEER. V lost 0 bases and J 0 bases, leaving 9 bases between the germline ends. The length of the CDR3 is 16 residues. General study findings and limits: With each seasonal influenza vaccination, the authors suggested, few new T cells are recruited.

Note on this clonotype: The antigen remains undetermined.

The sequences come from PBMCs from blood, collected 14 to 15 days before vaccination. J is TRBJ2-1 and V is TRBV4-3; D remains ambiguous. The TCR comes from a man aged 45 to 65 who received an inactivated influenza vaccine. Here the CDR3 reads CASSQEYRSSYNEQFF. The CDR3 DNA reads as TGCGCCAGCAGCCAAGAATATCGAAGCTCCTACAATGAGCAGTTCTTC.